This TCR beta chain was identified in a study of T cell repertoires in cytomegalovirus infection. MiXCR, applied by TCRdb to the reads, yields one record per CDR3 protein. The sample has 740,000 or so distinct CDR3 sequences; about a third are singletons. The sample consisted of PBMCs. The clonotype originates from a human donor in good health (CMV status not recorded). Some clones in this sample may be carry-over from other donors' samples.

The CDR3 nucleotides read TGCAGCGTTGCCCCCGGTAACGGTTATGGCTACACCTTC. Its protein is CSVAPGNGYGYTF. V gene TRBV29-1 combines with J gene TRBJ1-2; D gene unclear. The CDR3 spans 13 residues. Germline CDR1 reads SQVTM; CDR2 reads ANQGSEA. V lost 4 bases to trimming and J lost 5 bases, with 14 bases between them. The full variable domain, rest sourced from reference TRBV29-1 and TRBJ1-2, is SAVISQKPSRDICQRGTSLTIQCQVDSQVTMMFWYRQQPGQSLTLIATANQGSEATYESGFVIDKFPISRPNLTFSTLTVSNMSPEDSSIYLCSVAPGNGYGYTFGSGTRLTVV.